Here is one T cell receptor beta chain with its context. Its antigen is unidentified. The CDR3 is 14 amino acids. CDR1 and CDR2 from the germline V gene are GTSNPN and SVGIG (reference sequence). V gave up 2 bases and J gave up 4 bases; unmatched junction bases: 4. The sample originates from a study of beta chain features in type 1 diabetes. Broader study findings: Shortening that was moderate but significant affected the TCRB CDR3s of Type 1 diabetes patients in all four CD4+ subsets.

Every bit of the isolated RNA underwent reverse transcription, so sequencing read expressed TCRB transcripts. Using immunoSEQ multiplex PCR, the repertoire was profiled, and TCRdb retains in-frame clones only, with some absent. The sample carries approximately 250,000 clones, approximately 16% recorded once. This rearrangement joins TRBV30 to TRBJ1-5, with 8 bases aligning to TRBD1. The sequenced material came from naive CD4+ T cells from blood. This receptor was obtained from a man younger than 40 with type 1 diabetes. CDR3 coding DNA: TGTGCCTGGAGTCTAACAGGGGGGAATCAGCCCCAGCATTTT. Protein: CAWSLTGGNQPQHF. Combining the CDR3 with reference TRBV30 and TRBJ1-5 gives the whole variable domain SQTIHQWPATLVQPVGSPLSLECTVEGTSNPNLYWYRQAAGRGLQLLFYSVGIGQISSEVPQNLSASRPQDRQFILSSKKLLLSDSGFYLCAWSLTGGNQPQHFGDGTRLSIL.